Sequencing of this T cell receptor (beta chain) was carried out in a study of vaccination and CD4 T cells after COVID-19. In the case of this clonotype: Antigen: not known.

Stated treatment: roughly 10-day PBMC culture with coronavirus spike peptide pools or control peptides (ViraFEST assay). The study sequenced cultured CD4+ T cell DNA using the Oncomine TCR Beta short-read assay. Via MiXCR, TCRdb re-called the PCR reads, giving one row per CDR3 protein. The repertoire has roughly 11,000 distinct CDR3 sequences, around half of them found once; the top ten carry roughly 30%. This clonotype was sampled from a human donor who had recovered from COVID-19. Sequenced input: CD4+ T cells from blood, cultured in vitro.

CDR3 in DNA: TGTGCCTGGAGTGTACTTCTGGACAGGGTCTATGGCTACACCTTC. It specifies CAWSVLLDRVYGYTF. This sequence joins TRBV30 and TRBJ1-2; 8 nucleotides agree with TRBD1. Per germline, CDR1 GTSNPN and CDR2 SVGIG (reference sequence). The CDR3 length is 15 residues. Unmatched junction bases numbered 7, after V lost 0 bases and J lost 4 bases.